The present entry profiles one TCR beta chain with its context. Its antigen is not yet known. Within one base of it there is no much larger clone, and no base qualities were kept. RNA was extracted using the RNeasy kit, and about 0.5 to 1 ug of the RNA was reverse transcribed with random hexamers. The immunoSEQ multiplex PCR assay, covering 54 Vbeta and 13 Jbeta segments, was used to amplify TCR beta CDR3 regions. PCR amplification bias was corrected by using a synthetic template baseline for primer optimization and computational correction. In the original analysis: Reads were annotated to V, D and J genes according to IMGT and were analyzed with immunoSEQ Analyzer, with only productive sequences retained. Clonality was calculated as one minus the Shannon entropy normalized by log2 of the number of productive unique sequences. For each patient and control, public and private clones were evaluated among the 100 most prevalent clones. Clones were defined as Susac-specific when absent from the healthy and MS cohorts, from about 1,100 published viral clones and from other ImmuneACCESS disease sequences. TCRdb reprocessing: public reads trimmed at Q25 with fastp, clones called with MiXCR, in-frame beta chains kept. Rows with one shared CDR3 protein collapse into an entry with the most common genes and DNA. The V and J calls come from TCRdb's annotation, not from the publication. This sample comprises 150,000 to 200,000 distinct CDR3 sequences, approximately 94% of them detected only once. The ten largest make up approximately 0.09% of the sample.

The germline V gene (reference sequence) sets CDR1 to WNHNN and CDR2 to SYGVQD. Trimming takes 5 bases from V and 6 bases from J, and the germline ends sit 12 bases apart. Its CDR3 holds 13 amino acids, cysteine through phenylalanine. Only the CDR3 region is kept as DNA, spanning 39 bases read in frame from base 1. This sample is drawn from a study of CD8 T cells in Susac syndrome (dated by TCRdb to about 2019). As for the study more broadly: Whether CD8+ T cell activation and differentiation in Susac syndrome was antigen driven was tested using repertoire sequencing. What the research found in general, with its limitations: The study acknowledged that relatively few individuals were included in the TCR sequencing and HLA analysis.

High-throughput TCR beta sequencing profiled peripheral blood CD8+ and CD4+ T cells from healthy donors, Susac syndrome patients and multiple sclerosis patients. Treatment-naive patients with stable or active relapsing-remitting disease fulfilling revised McDonald criteria were used as multiple sclerosis controls. CD8+ TEMRA cells were enriched by FACS, while bulk CD8+ and CD4+ T cells were purified by magnetic negative isolation. Blood was collected in EDTA tubes and processed within 24 hours, with PBMCs isolated through density gradient centrifugation. PBMCs intended for TCR sequencing were cryopreserved in liquid nitrogen and thawed later in a water bath at 37 degrees C. The sorted or isolated CD4+, CD8+ and CD8+ TEMRA cells reached a purity of at least 90%.

The sequencing input was CD4+ T cells from PBMCs. The V and J segments used are TRBV10-1 and TRBJ2-3; confidence is insufficient to name the D gene. The TCR sequence derives from a human donor with multiple sclerosis. DNA sequence: TGCGCCAGCAGTCAGACTTGGGCGGATACGCAGTATTTT. This codes for CASSQTWADTQYF.